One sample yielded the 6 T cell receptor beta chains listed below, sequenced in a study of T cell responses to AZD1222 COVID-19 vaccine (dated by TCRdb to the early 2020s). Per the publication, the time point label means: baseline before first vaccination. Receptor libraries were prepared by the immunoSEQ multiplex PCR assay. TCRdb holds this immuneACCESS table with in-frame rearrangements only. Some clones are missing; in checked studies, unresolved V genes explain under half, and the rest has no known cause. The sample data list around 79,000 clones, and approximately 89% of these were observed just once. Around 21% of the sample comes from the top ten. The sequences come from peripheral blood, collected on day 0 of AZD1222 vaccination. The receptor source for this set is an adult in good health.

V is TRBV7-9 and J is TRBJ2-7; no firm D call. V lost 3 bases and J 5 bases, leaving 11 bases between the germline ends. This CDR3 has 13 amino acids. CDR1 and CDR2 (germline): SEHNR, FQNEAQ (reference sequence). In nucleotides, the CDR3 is TGTGCCAGCAGCTTCTTAGAAGGGAACGAGCAGTACTTC. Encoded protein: CASSFLEGNEQYF.

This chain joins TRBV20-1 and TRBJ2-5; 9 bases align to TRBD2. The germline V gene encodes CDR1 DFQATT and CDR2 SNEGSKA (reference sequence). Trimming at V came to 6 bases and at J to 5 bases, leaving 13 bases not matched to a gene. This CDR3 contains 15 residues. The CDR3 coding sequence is TGCAGTGCCAGTGGTATAGCGGGAGAAGATGAGACCCAGTACTTC. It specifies CSASGIAGEDETQYF.

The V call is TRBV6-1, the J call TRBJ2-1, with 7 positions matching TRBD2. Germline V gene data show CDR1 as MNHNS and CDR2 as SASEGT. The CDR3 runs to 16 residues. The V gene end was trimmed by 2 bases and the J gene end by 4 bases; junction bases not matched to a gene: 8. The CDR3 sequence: CASSEFGLAEYNEQFF. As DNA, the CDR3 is TGTGCCAGCAGTGAATTCGGGCTAGCGGAGTACAATGAGCAGTTCTTC.

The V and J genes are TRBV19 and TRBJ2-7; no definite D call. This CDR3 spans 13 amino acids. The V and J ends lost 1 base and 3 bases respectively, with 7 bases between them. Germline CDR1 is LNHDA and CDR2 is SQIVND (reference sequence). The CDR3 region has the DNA TGTGCCAGTAGTATAGGATCCTTCTACGAGCAGTACTTC. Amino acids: CASSIGSFYEQYF. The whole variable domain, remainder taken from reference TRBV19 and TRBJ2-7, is DGGITQSPKYLFRKEGQNVTLSCEQNLNHDAMYWYRQDPGQGLRLIYYSQIVNDFQKGDIAEGYSVSREKKESFPLTVTSAQKNPTAFYLCASSIGSFYEQYFGPGTRLTVT.

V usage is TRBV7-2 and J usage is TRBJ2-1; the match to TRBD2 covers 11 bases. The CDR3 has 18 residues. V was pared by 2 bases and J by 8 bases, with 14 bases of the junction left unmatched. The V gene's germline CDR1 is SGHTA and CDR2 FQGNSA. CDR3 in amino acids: CASSLFSHTSGSGDEQFF. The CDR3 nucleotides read TGTGCCAGCAGCTTATTTTCCCATACTAGCGGGAGTGGAGATGAGCAGTTCTTC. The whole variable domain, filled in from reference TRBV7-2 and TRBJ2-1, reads GAGVSQSPSNKVTEKGKDVELRCDPISGHTALYWYRQSLGQGLEFLIYFQGNSAPDKSGLPSDRFSAERTGGSVSTLTIQRTQQEDSAVYLCASSLFSHTSGSGDEQFFGPGTRLTVL.

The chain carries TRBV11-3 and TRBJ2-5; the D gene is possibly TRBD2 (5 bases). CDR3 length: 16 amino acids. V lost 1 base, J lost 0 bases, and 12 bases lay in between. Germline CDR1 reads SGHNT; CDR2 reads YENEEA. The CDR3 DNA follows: TGTGCCAGCAGCTTAGGAGGCGGGTCGTACCAAGAGACCCAGTACTTC. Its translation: CASSLGGGSYQETQYF.